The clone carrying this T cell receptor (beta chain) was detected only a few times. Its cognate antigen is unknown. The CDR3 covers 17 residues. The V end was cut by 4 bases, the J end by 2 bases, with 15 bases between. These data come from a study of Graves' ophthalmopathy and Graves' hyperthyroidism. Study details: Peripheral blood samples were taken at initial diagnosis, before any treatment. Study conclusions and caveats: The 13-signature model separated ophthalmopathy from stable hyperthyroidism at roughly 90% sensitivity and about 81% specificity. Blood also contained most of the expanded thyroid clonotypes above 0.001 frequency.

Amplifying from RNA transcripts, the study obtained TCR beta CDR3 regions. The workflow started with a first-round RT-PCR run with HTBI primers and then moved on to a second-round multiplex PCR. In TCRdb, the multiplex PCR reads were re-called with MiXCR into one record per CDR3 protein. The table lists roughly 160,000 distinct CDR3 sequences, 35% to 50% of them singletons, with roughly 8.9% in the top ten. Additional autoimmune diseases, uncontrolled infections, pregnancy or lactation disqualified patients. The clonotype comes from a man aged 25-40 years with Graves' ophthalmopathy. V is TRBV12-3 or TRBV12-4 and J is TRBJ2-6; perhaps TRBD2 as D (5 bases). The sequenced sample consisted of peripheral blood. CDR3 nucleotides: TGTGCCAGCAGTTCCCCACGGTGGGGAGCTGGGGCCAACGTCCTGACTTTC. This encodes CASSSPRWGAGANVLTF.